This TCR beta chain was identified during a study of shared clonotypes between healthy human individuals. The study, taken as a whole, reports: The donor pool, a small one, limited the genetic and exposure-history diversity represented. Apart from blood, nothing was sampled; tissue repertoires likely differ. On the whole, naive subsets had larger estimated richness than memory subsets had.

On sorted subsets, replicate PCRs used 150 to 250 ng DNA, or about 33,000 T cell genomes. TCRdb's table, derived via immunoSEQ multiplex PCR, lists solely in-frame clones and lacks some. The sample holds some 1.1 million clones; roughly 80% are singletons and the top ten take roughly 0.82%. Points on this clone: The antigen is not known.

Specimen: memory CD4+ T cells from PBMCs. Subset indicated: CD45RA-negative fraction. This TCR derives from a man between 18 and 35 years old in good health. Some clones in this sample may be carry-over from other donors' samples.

DNA of the CDR3: TGTGCCTGGAGCGTAATCTCTTATGGCTACACCTTC. Translated: CAWSVISYGYTF. The V gene is TRBV30, the J gene TRBJ1-2; no clear D. The ends were cut back, 3 bases at V and 5 bases at J, with 10 bases in the middle. Germline assignment: CDR1 GTSNPN and CDR2 SVGIG (reference sequence). The CDR3 covers 12 residues.